This T cell receptor beta chain was sequenced for a study of blood T cell repertoires in COVID-19. Study summary: PBMCs, B-cell-depleted T cells, or T cells provided the cDNA or gDNA that made up the material.

Germline V gene data show CDR1 as MDHEN and CDR2 as SYDVKM. V lost 5 bases and J lost 5, with 13 bases in between. The CDR3 spans 14 residues. Assay used: immunoSEQ multiplex PCR; TCRdb lists only in-frame clones, some missing. The sample contains more than 50,000 clones, around three quarters of which appear only once. Sequenced: peripheral blood. This sequence was found in a human donor in a cohort sampled during active COVID-19. This chain connects TRBV28 to TRBJ2-1; weak D call: TRBD2 (5 bases). The CDR3 protein is CASSSRAGHNEQFF. The CDR3 DNA reads as TGTGCCAGCAGTAGCCGGGCGGGTCACAATGAGCAGTTCTTC. Complete variable domain (other parts from reference TRBV28 and TRBJ2-1): DVKVTQSSRYLVKRTGEKVFLECVQDMDHENMFWYRQDPGLGLRLIYFSYDVKMKEKGDIPEGYSVSREKKERFSLILESASTNQTSMYLCASSSRAGHNEQFFGPGTRLTVL.